The entry below describes one T cell receptor (beta chain). With 5 bases clipped from V and 8 bases from J, the junction kept 11 bases outside the gene matches. Germline V gene lookup returns CDR1 WSHSY and CDR2 SAAADI. This CDR3 has 15 amino acids. The data stem from a study of T cell changes during pregnancy in multiple sclerosis. Clones were read by immunoSEQ multiplex PCR, and TCRdb kept only the in-frame ones, dropping some. The sample carries around 40,000 clones, approximately 89% recorded once. The chain links TRBV10-2 to TRBJ2-1; 8 nucleotides match TRBD2. The specimen was CD4+ T cells from peripheral blood mononuclear cells, collected in the first trimester of pregnancy. The receptor was isolated from a female donor with multiple sclerosis, enrolled in a pregnancy study. CDR3 amino acids: CASSLAGGGADEQFF. The CDR3 DNA reads as TGCGCCAGCAGTCTTGCGGGAGGTGGGGCGGATGAGCAGTTCTTC.